A selection of T cell receptor beta chains follows, all from one sample in a study of blood T cell repertoires in COVID-19. Sequencing used immunoSEQ multiplex PCR; TCRdb keeps in-frame clones, though not all of them. The sample gives roughly 500,000 clones, around 89% of which show up once; 1.8% is in the top ten. Sequencing was carried out using PBMCs or T cells enriched from blood (not recorded which). These receptors were collected from a woman in her 40s who had recovered from COVID-19. The CDR3 runs from the conserved cysteine through the conserved F or W. The order of the fields is V gene, D gene, J gene, clone size, CDR3 protein, CDR3 DNA. The D gene is left open where the match is weak. For some rows the clone size is stated as once, few or many, or as a class when expanded; others skip it.

V gene: TRBV2
D gene: -
J gene: TRBJ1-5
clone size: -
CDR3 protein: CASTKNRDHQPQHF
CDR3 DNA: TGTGCCAGCACCAAAAACAGGGATCATCAGCCCCAGCATTTT

V gene: TRBV4-1
D gene: -
J gene: TRBJ2-7
clone size: -
CDR3 protein: CASSQGFQGNYEQYF
CDR3 DNA: TGCGCCAGCAGCCAAGGATTCCAGGGTAACTACGAGCAGTACTTC

V gene: TRBV6-5
D gene: -
J gene: TRBJ1-2
clone size: -
CDR3 protein: CASSTGQIDYGYTF
CDR3 DNA: TGTGCCAGCAGTACCGGACAGATTGACTATGGCTACACCTTC

V gene: TRBV4-3
D gene: -
J gene: TRBJ2-7
clone size: -
CDR3 protein: CASSQAQGHEQYF
CDR3 DNA: TGCGCCAGCAGCCAAGCACAGGGTCACGAGCAGTACTTC

V gene: TRBV7-2
D gene: TRBD1
J gene: TRBJ1-5
clone size: -
CDR3 protein: CASSQWTGPDQPQHF
CDR3 DNA: TGTGCCAGCAGCCAATGGACAGGGCCGGATCAGCCCCAGCATTTT

V gene: TRBV27
D gene: TRBD1
J gene: TRBJ1-4
clone size: -
CDR3 protein: CASRPRGPDEKLFF
CDR3 DNA: TGTGCCAGCAGGCCCAGGGGGCCGGACGAAAAACTGTTTTTT

V gene: TRBV6-5
D gene: -
J gene: TRBJ2-3
clone size: -
CDR3 protein: CASRANRVVTDTQYF
CDR3 DNA: TGTGCCAGCAGAGCCAACAGGGTTGTAACAGATACGCAGTATTTT

V gene: TRBV29-1
D gene: -
J gene: TRBJ2-7
clone size: -
CDR3 protein: CSVDGQGSSYEQYF
CDR3 DNA: TGCAGCGTTGACGGGCAGGGTAGCTCCTACGAGCAGTACTTC

V gene: TRBV4-3
D gene: TRBD2
J gene: TRBJ2-1
clone size: -
CDR3 protein: CASSQDSGNFYNEQFF
CDR3 DNA: TGCGCCAGCAGCCAAGATAGCGGGAACTTTTACAATGAGCAGTTCTTC

V gene: TRBV19
D gene: -
J gene: TRBJ1-2
clone size: -
CDR3 protein: CASSDGGESMRYTF
CDR3 DNA: TGTGCCAGTAGTGACGGGGGTGAGAGTATGCGATACACCTTC

V gene: TRBV4-3
D gene: -
J gene: TRBJ1-3
clone size: -
CDR3 protein: CASSHTGKGNTIYF
CDR3 DNA: TGCGCCAGCAGCCATACGGGTAAAGGAAACACCATATATTTT

V gene: TRBV6-5
D gene: -
J gene: TRBJ2-1
clone size: -
CDR3 protein: CASSYFLSSYNEQFF
CDR3 DNA: TGTGCCAGCAGTTACTTCCTAAGCTCCTACAATGAGCAGTTCTTC

V gene: TRBV19
D gene: -
J gene: TRBJ1-5
clone size: -
CDR3 protein: CASSETDQPQHF
CDR3 DNA: TGTGCCAGTAGCGAAACAGACCAGCCCCAGCATTTT

V gene: TRBV14
D gene: TRBD1
J gene: TRBJ2-7
clone size: many
CDR3 protein: CASSLTGVSYEQYF
CDR3 DNA: TGTGCCAGCAGCCTTACAGGGGTTTCCTACGAGCAGTACTTC

V gene: TRBV4-1
D gene: TRBD1
J gene: TRBJ1-2
clone size: once
CDR3 protein: CASSGTGGSWDGYTF
CDR3 DNA: TGCGCCAGCAGCGGGACAGGGGGCAGCTGGGATGGCTACACCTTC

V gene: TRBV6-2/TRBV6-3
D gene: TRBD2
J gene: TRBJ2-7
clone size: -
CDR3 protein: CASSYSPGRGDSYEQYF
CDR3 DNA: TGTGCCAGCAGTTACTCGCCGGGTCGGGGGGATTCCTACGAGCAGTACTTC

V gene: TRBV10-1
D gene: TRBD2
J gene: TRBJ2-3
clone size: -
CDR3 protein: CASTPGLASDTQYF
CDR3 DNA: TGCGCCAGCACGCCGGGACTAGCGTCAGATACGCAGTATTTT

V gene: TRBV10-1
D gene: -
J gene: TRBJ1-6
clone size: few
CDR3 protein: CASRAGINSPLHF
CDR3 DNA: TGCGCCAGCAGGGCAGGGATTAATTCACCCCTCCACTTT

V gene: TRBV4-2
D gene: TRBD1
J gene: TRBJ2-1
clone size: -
CDR3 protein: CASSHRRQGTYNEQFF
CDR3 DNA: TGTGCCAGCAGCCACCGCCGACAGGGGACCTACAATGAGCAGTTCTTC

V gene: TRBV4-3
D gene: -
J gene: TRBJ1-2
clone size: -
CDR3 protein: CASSRDAGITNYGYTF
CDR3 DNA: TGCGCCAGCAGCCGCGACGCAGGGATAACTAACTATGGCTACACCTTC

V gene: TRBV5-6
D gene: -
J gene: TRBJ1-5
clone size: -
CDR3 protein: CASGLSGGEPQHF
CDR3 DNA: TGTGCCAGCGGACTGTCTGGCGGAGAGCCCCAGCATTTT

V gene: TRBV6-2/TRBV6-3
D gene: TRBD2
J gene: TRBJ2-1
clone size: -
CDR3 protein: CASSYILKGGRAPYNEQFF
CDR3 DNA: TGTGCCAGCAGTTACATTTTAAAGGGCGGGAGGGCCCCCTACAATGAGCAGTTCTTC

V gene: TRBV11-2
D gene: TRBD2
J gene: TRBJ2-7
clone size: -
CDR3 protein: CASSFRTSGYFYEQYF
CDR3 DNA: TGTGCCAGCAGCTTCCGGACTAGCGGGTATTTCTACGAGCAGTACTTC

V gene: TRBV10-3
D gene: TRBD2
J gene: TRBJ2-7
clone size: once
CDR3 protein: CAISGSGGSGSVGTYEQYF
CDR3 DNA: TGTGCCATCAGTGGCTCTGGTGGTAGCGGGAGTGTGGGGACCTACGAGCAGTACTTC

V gene: TRBV11-2
D gene: -
J gene: TRBJ2-6
clone size: few
CDR3 protein: CASSLSGTGANVLTF
CDR3 DNA: TGTGCCAGCAGCTTATCAGGGACTGGGGCCAACGTCCTGACTTTC

V gene: TRBV2
D gene: TRBD1
J gene: TRBJ1-5
clone size: -
CDR3 protein: CASRGDRGSQPQHF
CDR3 DNA: TGTGCCAGCAGGGGGGACAGGGGATCGCAGCCCCAGCATTTT

V gene: TRBV7-2
D gene: TRBD1
J gene: TRBJ2-1
clone size: -
CDR3 protein: CASGLIGGQSSYNEQFF
CDR3 DNA: TGTGCCAGCGGACTTATAGGGGGACAGAGCTCCTACAATGAGCAGTTCTTC

V gene: TRBV4-3
D gene: -
J gene: TRBJ1-6
clone size: -
CDR3 protein: CASSQDRSIKGSPLHF
CDR3 DNA: TGCGCCAGCAGCCAAGATAGATCTATTAAGGGGTCACCCCTCCACTTT

V gene: TRBV5-1
D gene: -
J gene: TRBJ2-1
clone size: -
CDR3 protein: CASSSIAGSYNEQFF
CDR3 DNA: TGCGCCAGCAGCTCTATTGCGGGCTCCTACAATGAGCAGTTCTTC

V gene: TRBV27
D gene: TRBD2
J gene: TRBJ2-7
clone size: -
CDR3 protein: CASSLTSGVTYEQYF
CDR3 DNA: TGTGCCAGCAGTCTGACTAGCGGGGTAACCTACGAGCAGTACTTC